The 7 T cell receptor beta chains reported below all come from one sample, sequenced in a study of somatic mutations in cytotoxic T cells in rheumatoid arthritis. Produced via immunoSEQ multiplex PCR; TCRdb's table is partial and in-frame only. Of under 20,000 clones detected, approximately 80% appear once; the ten largest clones hold 11% to 15%. Sequenced input: CD8+ T cells sorted from blood. These receptors all stem from an adult with rheumatoid arthritis.

This clone was picked up a small number of times. The V call is TRBV5-5, the J call TRBJ2-1, with D perhaps TRBD2 (6 bases). Germline CDR1 and CDR2: SGHKS and YYEKEE (reference sequence). Trimming pared 0 bases from V and 9 bases from J, leaving 10 bases between. CDR3 length equals 13 residues. The CDR3 loop is CASSLGRGGEQFF. The DNA for the CDR3 is TGTGCCAGCAGCTTGGGTAGGGGAGGTGAGCAGTTCTTC.

This clone was counted only a few times. This chain connects TRBV12-5 to TRBJ2-1, with D perhaps TRBD1 (5 bases). CDR1 LGHNT and CDR2 FRNRAP come from the germline V gene. The CDR3 runs 15 residues. With 5 bases removed from V and 6 bases from J, the gap between germline ends came to 17 bases. The CDR3 DNA is TGTGCTAGTGGTGTTGACAGCTCTCCCGGCAATGAGCAGTTCTTC. This encodes CASGVDSSPGNEQFF. Using reference TRBV12-5 and TRBJ2-1 for the parts outside the CDR3, the full variable domain is DARVTQTPRHKVTEMGQEVTMRCQPILGHNTVFWYRQTMMQGLELLAYFRNRAPLDDSGMPKDRFSAEMPDATLATLKIQPSEPRDSAVYFCASGVDSSPGNEQFFGPGTRLTVL.

The chain couples TRBV2 to TRBJ1-6; tentatively, D is TRBD1 (5 bases). V lost 6 bases and J lost 0, with 15 bases in between. The CDR3 is 17 residues long. In germline, CDR1 is SNHLY, CDR2 FYNNEI. The CDR3, as DNA: TGTGCCAGCAGCTTGGGACCGCCTAGCTCCTATAATTCACCCCTCCACTTT. Translated: CASSLGPPSSYNSPLHF.

This rearrangement joins TRBV18 to TRBJ2-2; 9 bases fit TRBD1. Unmatched junction bases numbered 5, after V lost 4 bases and J lost 2 bases. The CDR3 length is 16 residues. The germline gives CDR1 KGHSH, CDR2 LQKENI. This chain's CDR3 is CASSRTTGGNTGELFF. The CDR3 region has the DNA TGTGCCAGCTCACGGACAACAGGGGGCAACACCGGGGAGCTGTTTTTT.

This clone was observed a handful of times. The rearrangement joins TRBV7-2 to TRBJ2-7, with D hard to call. Trimming took 5 bases from V and 2 from J, leaving 16 bases between them. The CDR3 extends over 15 amino acids. Germline-derived CDR1 and CDR2 are SGHTA and FQGNSA. The CDR3 sequence is CASSPERSVAYEQYF. The CDR3 region has the DNA TGTGCCAGCAGCCCTGAGAGAAGCGTGGCCTACGAGCAGTACTTC.

The gene calls are TRBV15 and TRBJ2-3, with TRBD2 as a possible D gene (5 bases). The CDR3 spans 16 residues. The germline V gene has CDR1 LNHNV and CDR2 YYDKDF (reference sequence). Trimming left V 0 bases short and J 0 bases short, with 10 bases between. CDR3 residues: CATSREPGSSTDTQYF. CDR3 in DNA: TGTGCCACCAGCAGAGAACCGGGGAGTAGCACAGATACGCAGTATTTT. Looking up the rest from reference TRBV15 and TRBJ2-3 gives the full variable domain: DAMVIQNPRYQVTQFGKPVTLSCSQTLNHNVMYWYQQKSSQAPKLLFHYYDKDFNNEADTPDNFQSRRPNTSFCFLDIRSPGLGDTAMYLCATSREPGSSTDTQYFGPGTRLTVL.

The chain carries TRBV28 and TRBJ1-1; unclear D gene. V gave up 2 bases and J gave up 2 bases, with 9 bases separating them. The CDR3 loop spans 14 amino acids. CDR1 and CDR2 (germline): MDHEN, SYDVKM. The DNA for the CDR3 is TGTGCCAGCAGTTTAACGAGGATTAACACTGAAGCTTTCTTT. Residues: CASSLTRINTEAFF.